This T cell receptor beta chain was retrieved from a study of T cells after yellow fever vaccination. Study-level findings and limits: Booster sampling recovered most clones from primary vaccination (96% CD4, approximately 90% CD8).

TCRdb re-called the 5' RACE reads with MiXCR, one entry per CDR3 protein. The table records about 96,000 distinct CDR3 sequences, roughly 9% of them present only once. The CDR3 has 15 residues. V shed 4 bases, J shed 4 bases, and the junction held 7 bases outside the gene matches. The germline V gene encodes CDR1 MGHRA and CDR2 YSYEKL. Sample: CD8+ T cells not binding an NS4B(214-222) dextramer, sorted from PBMCs, taken less than 18 days after the first yellow fever vaccination. The sequence was collected from a man between 18 and 29 years old who received the YFV17D yellow fever vaccine. The chain joins TRBV4-1 to TRBJ2-3; 8 bases align to TRBD1. In DNA form, the CDR3 reads TGCGCCAGCAGCCCCCGGGACAGGCGACCAGATACGCAGTATTTT. This encodes CASSPRDRRPDTQYF.